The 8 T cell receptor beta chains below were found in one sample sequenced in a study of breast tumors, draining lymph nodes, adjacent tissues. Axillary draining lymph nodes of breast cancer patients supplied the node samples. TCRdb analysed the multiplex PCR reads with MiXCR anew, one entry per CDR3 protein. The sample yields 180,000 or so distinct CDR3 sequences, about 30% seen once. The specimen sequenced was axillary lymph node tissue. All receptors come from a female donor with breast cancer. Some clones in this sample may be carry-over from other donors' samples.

CDR3 in DNA: TGTGCCAGTCTTCACGACCGACTAGCGGGAGCTTACGATACGCAGTATTTT. It yields the protein CASLHDRLAGAYDTQYF. The rearrangement joins TRBV19 to TRBJ2-3, with 12 bases identical to TRBD2. Germline V lookup: CDR1 LNHDA, CDR2 SQIVND (reference sequence). The CDR3 sequence is 17 residues long. V dropped 8 bases and J dropped 6; count of bases not matched to a gene: 15.

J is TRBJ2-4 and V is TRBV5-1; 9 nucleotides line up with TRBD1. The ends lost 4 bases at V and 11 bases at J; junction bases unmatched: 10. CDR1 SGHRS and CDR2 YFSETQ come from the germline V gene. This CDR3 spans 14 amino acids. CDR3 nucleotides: TGCGCCAGCAGCCGGGACAGGGTAAATAGCGTTCAGTACTTC. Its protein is CASSRDRVNSVQYF.

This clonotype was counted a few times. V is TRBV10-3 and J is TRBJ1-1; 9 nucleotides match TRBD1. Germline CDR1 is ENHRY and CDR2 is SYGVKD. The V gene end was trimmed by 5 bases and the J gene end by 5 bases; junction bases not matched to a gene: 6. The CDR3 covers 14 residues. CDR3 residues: CAISPGQGKTEAFF. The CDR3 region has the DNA TGTGCCATCAGTCCGGGACAGGGTAAGACTGAAGCTTTCTTT.

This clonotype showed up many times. The CDR3 sequence: CASSPPRQGGNEQYF. The CDR3, as DNA: TGTGCCAGCAGTCCGCCTAGACAGGGGGGGAACGAGCAGTACTTC. The chain links TRBV6-5 to TRBJ2-7; 9 bases are shared with TRBD1. Looked up from germline, CDR1 is MNHEY and CDR2 is SVGAGI. The junction had 10 bases not matched to a gene; V was cut back by 5 bases and J by 5 bases. The CDR3 is 15 amino acids.

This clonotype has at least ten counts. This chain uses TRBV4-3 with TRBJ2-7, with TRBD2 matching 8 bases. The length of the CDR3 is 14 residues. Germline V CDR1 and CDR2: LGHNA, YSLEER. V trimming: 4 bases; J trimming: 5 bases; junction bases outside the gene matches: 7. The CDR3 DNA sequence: TGCGCCAGCAGCCCTAGACTAGCGAATCACGAGCAGTACTTC. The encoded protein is CASSPRLANHEQYF.

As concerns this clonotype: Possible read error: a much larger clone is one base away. The CDR3 sequence is CSARDLGAGVRGANEQFF. CDR3 bases: TGCAGTGCTAGAGATCTTGGAGCGGGGGTCCGAGGGGCCAATGAGCAGTTCTTC. The chain links TRBV20-1 to TRBJ2-1; 8 nucleotides line up with TRBD2. Trimming cost V 0 bases and J 6 bases; bases outside gene matches: 16. CDR1 is DFQATT, CDR2 SNEGSKA, per germline (reference sequence). CDR3 length: 18 amino acids.

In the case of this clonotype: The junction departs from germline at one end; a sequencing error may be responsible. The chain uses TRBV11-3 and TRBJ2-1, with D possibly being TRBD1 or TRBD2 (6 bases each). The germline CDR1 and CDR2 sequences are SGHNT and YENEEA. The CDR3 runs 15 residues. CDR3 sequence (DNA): TGTGCCAGCAGTTTAGGGGGAAGGGAGGCCCCCAAGCAGTTCTTC. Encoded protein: CASSLGGREAPKQFF. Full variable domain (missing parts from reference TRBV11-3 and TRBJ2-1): EAGVVQSPRYKIIEKKQPVAFWCNPISGHNTLYWYLQNLGQGPELLIRYENEEAVDDSQLPKDRFSAERLKGVDSTLKIQPAELGDSAVYLCASSLGGREAPKQFFGPGTRLTVL.

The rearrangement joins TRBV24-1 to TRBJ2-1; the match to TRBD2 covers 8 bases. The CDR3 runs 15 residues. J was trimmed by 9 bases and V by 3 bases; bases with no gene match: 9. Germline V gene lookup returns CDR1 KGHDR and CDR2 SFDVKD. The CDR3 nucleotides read TGTGCCACCAGTGATCGACTCGGGAGGGCCTTTGAGCAGTTCTTC. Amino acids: CATSDRLGRAFEQFF.